This T cell receptor beta chain was identified in a study of cytomegalovirus exposure and HLA in healthy donors. Remarks on this clone: Its antigen is still unknown.

The PCR ran on 60 Vbeta and 13 Jbeta primers. TCRdb's table, derived via immunoSEQ multiplex PCR, lists solely in-frame clones and lacks some. Of roughly 180,000 clones listed, about 85% are singletons. Broader study findings: The study put 150 or so TCR beta chains on its list as cytomegalovirus-associated. The study dropped some indistinguishable V segments, TRBV6-2 and TRBV6-3 among them.

CDR3 length: 16 amino acids. CDR1 and CDR2 from the germline V gene are LNHDA and SQIVND (reference sequence). The trim removed 7 bases at V and 5 bases at J, leaving 14 bases unmatched. Material for sequencing was PBMCs. This TCR came from a girl under 18 in good health and CMV-seropositive. The chain employs TRBV19 and TRBJ1-5; 7 nucleotides align to TRBD1. Here the CDR3 reads CASMGNRGYVDQPQHF. The CDR3 region has the DNA TGTGCCAGTATGGGGAACAGGGGCTATGTCGATCAGCCCCAGCATTTT.